This T cell receptor beta chain was sequenced for a study of blood T cell repertoires in COVID-19. In the study overall: Sites across the United States, Italy and Spain contributed samples from acute and convalescent COVID-19. The cDNA or gDNA used as material had been derived from T cells, B-cell-depleted T cells, or PBMCs.

The study recruited people aged roughly 18 to 100 years across around 24 US areas. CDR1 is MRHNA and CDR2 is SNTAGT in the germline V gene. The CDR3 runs 13 residues. Trimming cost V 6 bases and J 9 bases; bases outside gene matches: 7. Source study methods: Amplification from reference gene primers served as the basis for estimated nucleated cell counts. TCRdb keeps only in-frame clones here, not all; method: immunoSEQ multiplex PCR. For V, J and clone size, that table is used; D and trimming come from the DNA. The sample contains about 240,000 clones, 86% of which appear only once. The sequence derives from a middle-aged woman with acute COVID-19. Sample: PBMCs or T cells enriched from blood (not recorded which). The chain links TRBV6-4 to TRBJ2-1; 8 nucleotides line up with TRBD2. The CDR3 region is CASSPDGRGEQFF. In DNA, the CDR3 is TGTGCCAGCAGCCCCGACGGGAGGGGTGAGCAGTTCTTC.